The source of this T cell receptor beta chain is a study of cytomegalovirus exposure and HLA in healthy donors (dated by TCRdb to between 2016 and 2019). Turning to the overall study: A later analysis indicated that the roughly 120 validation repertoires were generated on the platform also employed for the 700 or so repertoires of the first cohort. The aim of the study was to test whether cataloging public T cell receptors could identify signatures of past pathogen exposure. Along with the approximately 620-subject first cohort, a separate validation cohort of more than 90 different subjects was used. To predict cytomegalovirus infection status, the study brought together high-throughput TCR immunosequencing, statistical association of individual TCRs with disease status, and machine learning. The study at large found these results: The study gave a list of under 200 TCR beta chains associated with cytomegalovirus. The authors suggested that the approach could potentially be generalized to other disease states and immunological phenotypes. Three of the identified cytomegalovirus-associated TCR beta chains were confirmed in vitro to be specific for cytomegalovirus antigens. While some public TCRs were present in many individuals, most TCR sequences turned up only very rarely across donors. A later analysis lacked HLA typing for the validation cohort, so it scored co-occurrence in that cohort across all 110 or so repertoires. A later analysis found that TCRs clustered in the first cohort also tended to co-occur in the roughly 120 validation repertoires, with just under 95% of cluster scores above 0. Cytomegalovirus status was reported to be diagnosed by the classifier with high specificity and sensitivity in both the original and validation cohorts.

There are 15 amino acids in the CDR3, from cysteine to phenylalanine inclusive. Only the CDR3 region is kept as DNA, spanning 45 bases read in frame from base 1. The germline V gene (reference sequence) supplies CDR1 SEHNR and CDR2 FQNEAQ. V is cut by 5 bases and J by 0 bases, and the space between the germline ends is 11 bases. Donors formed part of the validation cohort, which comprised 120 subjects and was distinct from the first cohort of 666 subjects. Library prep was done by the immunoSEQ multiplex PCR assay. The original pipeline was this. A statistical classification framework was built to diagnose cytomegalovirus status from the catalog of TCR beta chain sequences. TCRdb stores this immuneACCESS table with in-frame sequences only. Part of the clones is absent; in the studies checked, under half of the shortfall reflects unresolved V genes, and no reason is known for the rest. V and J calls plus clone size are reproduced from that table; the DNA served to infer D and trimming. In this sample the table shows about 250,000 clones, roughly 84% of which occur a single time. Jointly, the top ten make up 12% of the sample.

About this clone: Its recognized antigen is unknown. No per-base quality is available; no much larger clone lies one base away.

The origin of this receptor is a young man in good health and CMV-seropositive. The material sequenced was PBMCs. The chain links TRBV7-9 with TRBJ2-1; 6 matching bases give a weak D call of TRBD2. The DNA is as follows: TGTGCCAGCAGCCGACGGGGGAGCTCCTACAATGAGCAGTTCTTC. Translated, this is CASSRRGSSYNEQFF.